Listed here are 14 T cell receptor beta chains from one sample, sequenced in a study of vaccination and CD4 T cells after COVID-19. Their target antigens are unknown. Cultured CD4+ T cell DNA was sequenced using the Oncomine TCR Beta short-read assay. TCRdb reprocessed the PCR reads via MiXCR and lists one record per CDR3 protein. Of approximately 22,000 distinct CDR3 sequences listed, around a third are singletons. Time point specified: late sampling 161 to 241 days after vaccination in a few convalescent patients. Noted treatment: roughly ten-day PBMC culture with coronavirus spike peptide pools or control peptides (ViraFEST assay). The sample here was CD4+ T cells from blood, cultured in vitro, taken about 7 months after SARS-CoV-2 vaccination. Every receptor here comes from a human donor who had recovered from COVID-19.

The CDR3 reads CASSLVGSGSETQYF. In DNA, the CDR3 is TGTGCCAGCAGCTTGGTGGGTAGTGGGTCAGAGACCCAGTACTTC. The chain joins TRBV5-5 to TRBJ2-5; D gene ambiguous. CDR1 and CDR2 from the germline V gene are SGHKS and YYEKEE (reference sequence). Trimming shortened V by 0 bases and J by 4 bases, and 13 bases separated the two germline ends. The CDR3 contains 15 residues. The variable domain in full, completed from reference TRBV5-5 and TRBJ2-5, reads DAGVTQSPTHLIKTRGQQVTLRCSPISGHKSVSWYQQVLGQGPQFIFQYYEKEERGRGNFPDRFSARQFPNYSSELNVNALLLGDSALYLCASSLVGSGSETQYFGPGTRLLVL.

CDR3 sequence (DNA): TGTGCCAGCAGTGAACTCGGGGGGCGTAATTCACCCCTCCACTTT. As protein: CASSELGGRNSPLHF. The V gene is TRBV6-1, the J gene TRBJ1-6; the D gene is possibly TRBD1 (6 bases). V was cut by 2 bases and J by 6 bases, with 11 bases left in between. CDR1 is MNHNS and CDR2 is SASEGT in the germline V gene. The CDR3 has 15 amino acids.

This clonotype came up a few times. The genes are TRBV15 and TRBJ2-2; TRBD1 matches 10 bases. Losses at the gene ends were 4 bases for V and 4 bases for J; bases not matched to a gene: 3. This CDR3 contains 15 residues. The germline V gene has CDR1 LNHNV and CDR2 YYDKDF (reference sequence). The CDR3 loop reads CATSTGTGVTGELFF. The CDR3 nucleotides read TGTGCCACCAGCACCGGGACAGGGGTCACCGGGGAGCTGTTTTTT.

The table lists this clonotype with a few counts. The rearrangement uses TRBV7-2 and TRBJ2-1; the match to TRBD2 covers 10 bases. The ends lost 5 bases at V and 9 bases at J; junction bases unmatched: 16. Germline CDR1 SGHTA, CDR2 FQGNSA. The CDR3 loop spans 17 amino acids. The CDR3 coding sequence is TGTGCCAGCAGCCGTGGGGCTAGCGGGAGTATGTATCGTGAGCAGTTCTTC. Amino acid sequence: CASSRGASGSMYREQFF.

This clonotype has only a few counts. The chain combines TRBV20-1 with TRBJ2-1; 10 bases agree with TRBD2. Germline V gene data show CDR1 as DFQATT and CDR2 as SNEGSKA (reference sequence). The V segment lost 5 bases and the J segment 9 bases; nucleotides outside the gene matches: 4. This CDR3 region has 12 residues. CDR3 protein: CSAVLAGLEQFF. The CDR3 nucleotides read TGCAGTGCTGTACTAGCGGGGCTTGAGCAGTTCTTC.

CDR3 loop: CASMRTSGTYEQYF. CDR3 in DNA: TGTGCCAGTATGAGAACTAGCGGAACCTACGAGCAGTACTTC. The chain is built from TRBV19 and TRBJ2-7; 8 bases match TRBD2. Germline V CDR1 and CDR2: LNHDA, SQIVND (reference sequence). This CDR3 contains 14 residues. J lost 2 bases, V lost 7 bases, and 7 bases had no gene match.

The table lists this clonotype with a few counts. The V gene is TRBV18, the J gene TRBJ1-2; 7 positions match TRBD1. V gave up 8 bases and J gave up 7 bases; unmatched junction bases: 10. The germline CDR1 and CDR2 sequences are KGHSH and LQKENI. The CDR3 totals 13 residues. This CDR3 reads CASRGQITGGYTF. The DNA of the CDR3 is TGTGCCAGCCGGGGACAGATCACGGGTGGCTACACCTTC.

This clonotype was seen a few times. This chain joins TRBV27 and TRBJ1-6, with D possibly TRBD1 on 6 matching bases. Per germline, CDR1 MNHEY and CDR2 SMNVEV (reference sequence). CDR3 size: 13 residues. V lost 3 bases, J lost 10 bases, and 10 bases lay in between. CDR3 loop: CASSFTGNSPLHF. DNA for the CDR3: TGTGCCAGCAGTTTCACAGGGAACTCACCCCTCCACTTT.

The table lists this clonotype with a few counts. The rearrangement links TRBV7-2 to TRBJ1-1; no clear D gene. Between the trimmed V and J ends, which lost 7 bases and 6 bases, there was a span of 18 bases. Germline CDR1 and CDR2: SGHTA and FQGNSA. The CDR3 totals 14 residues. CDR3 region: CASTPTREEAEAFF. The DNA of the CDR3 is TGTGCCAGCACACCCACCCGGGAGGAAGCTGAAGCTTTCTTT.

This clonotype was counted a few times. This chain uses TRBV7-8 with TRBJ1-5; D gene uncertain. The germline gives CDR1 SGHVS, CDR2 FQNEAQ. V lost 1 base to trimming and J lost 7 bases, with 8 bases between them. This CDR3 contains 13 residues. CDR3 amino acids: CASSLETAQPQHF. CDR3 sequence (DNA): TGTGCCAGCAGCTTAGAAACGGCCCAGCCCCAGCATTTT.

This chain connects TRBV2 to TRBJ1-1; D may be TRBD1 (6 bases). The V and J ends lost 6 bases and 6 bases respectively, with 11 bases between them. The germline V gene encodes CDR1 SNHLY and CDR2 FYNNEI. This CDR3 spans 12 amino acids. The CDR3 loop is CASSSQGSEAFF. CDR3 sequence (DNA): TGTGCCAGCAGCTCACAGGGTTCTGAAGCTTTCTTT.

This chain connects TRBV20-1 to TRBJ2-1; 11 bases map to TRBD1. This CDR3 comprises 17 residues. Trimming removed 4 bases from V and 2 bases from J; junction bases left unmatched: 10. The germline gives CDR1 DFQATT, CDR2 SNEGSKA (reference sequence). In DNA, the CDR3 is TGCAGTGCTACCGCTACTTGGACAGGGGGCCCCTACAATGAGCAGTTCTTC. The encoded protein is CSATATWTGGPYNEQFF.

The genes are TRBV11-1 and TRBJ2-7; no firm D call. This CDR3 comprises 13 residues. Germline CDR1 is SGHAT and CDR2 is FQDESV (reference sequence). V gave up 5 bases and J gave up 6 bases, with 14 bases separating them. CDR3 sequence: CASSPTMNSEQYF. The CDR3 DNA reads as TGTGCCAGCAGCCCGACGATGAACAGCGAGCAGTACTTC.

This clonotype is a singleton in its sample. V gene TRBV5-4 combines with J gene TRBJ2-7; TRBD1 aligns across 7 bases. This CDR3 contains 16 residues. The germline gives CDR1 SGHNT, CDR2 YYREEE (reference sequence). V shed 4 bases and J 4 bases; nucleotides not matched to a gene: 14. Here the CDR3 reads CASSPGKGRGWYEQYF. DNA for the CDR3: TGTGCCAGCAGCCCGGGTAAAGGCAGGGGGTGGTACGAGCAGTACTTC.